The rows below give T cell receptor beta chains drawn from one sample of a study of T cells in Graves' hyperthyroidism and ophthalmopathy. TCRdb called the multiplex PCR reads again in MiXCR, with one record for every CDR3 protein. The profile covers hundreds of thousands of distinct CDR3 sequences, with 15% to 19% appearing a single time and around an eighth taken by the ten largest. The sample comprised blood. The receptors originated from a woman under 30 with Graves' hyperthyroidism. The CDR3 runs from the conserved cysteine through the conserved F or W.

J	V	CDR3
TRBJ2-7	TRBV7-3	CASSPTSGILNEQYF
TRBJ2-7	TRBV14	CASSQERVARSPYEQYF
TRBJ2-1	TRBV6-1	CASSLQRTRSDNEQFF
TRBJ2-2	TRBV24-1	CATSAPIGELFF
TRBJ2-4	TRBV28	CASSSESSGTNIQYF
TRBJ2-7	TRBV19	CASGTGGYEQYF
TRBJ2-3	TRBV4-2	CASSQEGPLAGQGTDTQYF
TRBJ1-5	TRBV7-8	CASSIGTASNQPQHF
TRBJ2-7	TRBV27	CASSLDSYRSYEQYF
TRBJ1-2	TRBV7-2	CASSLGELNGYTF
TRBJ1-2	TRBV2	CASSTNRGGYGYTF
TRBJ2-7	TRBV9	CASSGGQRPSYEQYF
TRBJ2-1	TRBV29-1	CSVVFASGRDNEQFF
TRBJ2-7	TRBV11-2	CASSLVGAGSYEQYF
TRBJ1-1	TRBV11-2	CASSLRFGQKNTEAFF
TRBJ2-1	TRBV3-1	CASSQRGPVYNEQFF
TRBJ1-2	TRBV2	CASSGGEGARYGYTF
TRBJ1-5	TRBV2	CASRGTVGRGPQHF
TRBJ2-7	TRBV20-1	CSARARQGGYEQYF
TRBJ1-1	TRBV12-3/TRBV12-4	CASTRQVNTEAFF
TRBJ2-5	TRBV7-2	CASTREPRASQETQYF
TRBJ2-2	TRBV9	CASSPRDRILYTGELFF
TRBJ1-3	TRBV9	CASSVLGTDSGNTIYF
TRBJ2-7	TRBV15	CATSRDGDSSYEQYF
TRBJ1-5	TRBV12-3/TRBV12-4	CASSQGQRNQPQHF
TRBJ1-5	TRBV7-9	CASSLQGVVGGQPQHF
TRBJ2-5	TRBV4-3	CASSQGSSGQETQYF
TRBJ1-5	TRBV19	CASSRGRSNQPQHF
TRBJ2-2	TRBV9	CASSPRTSGGKNGELFF
TRBJ1-5	TRBV20-1	CSASSGGSNQPQHF
TRBJ1-2	TRBV25-1	CASSDLTGGATNYGYTF
TRBJ1-5	TRBV27	CASSQVPPWGYSNQPQHF
TRBJ1-3	TRBV6-6	CASSYSPTGGSGNTIYF
TRBJ2-1	TRBV15	CATSTSLGRNEQFF
TRBJ2-1	TRBV7-2	CASSYDPGLPAGEQFF
TRBJ2-1	TRBV19	CASSIGRGSFYNEQFF
TRBJ1-2	TRBV6-1	CASRNGGGYGYTF
TRBJ2-7	TRBV6-5	CASSYSRATPYEQYF
TRBJ1-3	TRBV6-1	CASSQTRQGRGPGNTIYF
TRBJ2-2	TRBV5-1	CASSPNRQGARAGELFF
TRBJ2-7	TRBV10-3	CAISHTIPRTGDTYEQYF
TRBJ2-1	TRBV25-1	CASSEWPSGRVNEQFF
TRBJ2-3	TRBV6-1	CATSGGEGGSDTQYF
TRBJ1-2	TRBV6-5	CASSYSSRYGYTF
TRBJ2-3	TRBV7-2	CASSQRWPGQSTDTQYF
TRBJ2-7	TRBV5-5	CASSKDRIGEQYF
TRBJ2-3	TRBV10-3	CAISGTSGRRGEQYF
TRBJ2-7	TRBV11-1	CASSSPDRGTYEQYF
TRBJ2-1	TRBV28	CASLAGGTSYNEQFF
TRBJ2-3	TRBV20-1	CSAISEGSTDTQYF
TRBJ2-3	TRBV5-5	CASSSTSGGPTDTQYF
TRBJ2-5	TRBV2	CASSEASRGVETQYF
TRBJ2-4	TRBV4-1	CASSQGLAGGEAKNIQYF
TRBJ2-5	TRBV27	CASSSRTLQETQYF
TRBJ2-1	TRBV5-1	CASSSKGAGNEQFF
TRBJ2-5	TRBV5-1	CASSFQGTGQETQYF
TRBJ1-5	TRBV19	CAQGAGRDQPQHF
TRBJ2-7	TRBV4-2	CASSQTGLASPYEQYF
TRBJ1-1	TRBV9	CASSGHRGRSTEAFF
TRBJ2-5	TRBV29-1	CSVDSTGVETQYF